A single TCR beta chain is shown here with its context. These data originate in a study of blood T cell repertoires in COVID-19. About the research overall: Specimens from acute and convalescent COVID-19 originated in the United States, Italy and Spain.

Trimming shortened V by 4 bases and J by 8 bases, and 17 bases separated the two germline ends. This CDR3 has 15 amino acids. CDR1 is LGHDT and CDR2 is YNNKEL in the germline V gene (reference sequence). Original data processing: Amplifying reference gene primers gave estimates of nucleated cell counts. The repertoire was sequenced with immunoSEQ multiplex PCR; TCRdb's copy has only in-frame clones and lacks some. V, J and clone size were drawn from that table, and D and trimming were deduced from the DNA. The sample lists about 240,000 clones, around four fifths seen once, with more than 1.5% in the top ten.

The TCR comes from a man aged 30-40 years who had recovered from COVID-19. Source material: peripheral blood. The V and J genes are TRBV3-1 (or the pseudogene TRBV3-2) and TRBJ1-4; weak D call: TRBD1 (6 bases). In nucleotides, the CDR3 is TGTGCCAGCAGCCCTACTGAGGGGGATGGAGAAAAACTGTTTTTT. Translation gives CASSPTEGDGEKLFF.